This TCR beta chain was sequenced for a study of CD8 T cells in Susac syndrome. Broader study findings: By the study's own acknowledgment, its TCR sequencing and HLA analysis included relatively few individuals.

With random hexamers, 0.5 to 1 ug RNA was reverse transcribed. The method of amplification for TCR beta CDR3 was immunoSEQ multiplex PCR, covering 54 Vbeta and 13 Jbeta. Each CDR3 protein is one row after TCRdb ran MiXCR on the immunoSEQ multiplex PCR reads. The data contain 150,000 or so distinct CDR3 sequences, 85% to 95% of them singletons. Germline values: CDR1 SGHRS, CDR2 YFSETQ. The CDR3 is 13 amino acids. V was shortened by 0 bases and J by 7 bases, with 10 bases between the two germline ends. Regarding this clonotype: The antigen remains unidentified.

The source is a human donor with Susac syndrome. Specimen: CD4+ T cells from PBMCs. This sequence joins TRBV5-1 and TRBJ1-2, with D hard to call. CDR3 region: CASSLEGIGGYTF. CDR3 DNA sequence: TGCGCCAGCAGCTTGGAAGGAATTGGTGGCTACACCTTC.